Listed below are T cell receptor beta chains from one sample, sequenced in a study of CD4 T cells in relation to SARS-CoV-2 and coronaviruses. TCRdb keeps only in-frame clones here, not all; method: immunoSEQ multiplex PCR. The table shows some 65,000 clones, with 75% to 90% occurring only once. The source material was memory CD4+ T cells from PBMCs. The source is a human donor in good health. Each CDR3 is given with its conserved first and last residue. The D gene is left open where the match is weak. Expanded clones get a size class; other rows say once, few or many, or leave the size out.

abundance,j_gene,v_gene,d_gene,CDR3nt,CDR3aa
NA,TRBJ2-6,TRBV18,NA,TGTGCCAGCTCACCAGGTCTCTCTGGGGCCAACGTCCTGACTTTC,CASSPGLSGANVLTF
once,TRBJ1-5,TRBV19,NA,TGTGCCAGTAGTGTCACGGTCGGGGGGAGCAATCAGCCCCAGCATTTT,CASSVTVGGSNQPQHF
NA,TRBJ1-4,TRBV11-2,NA,TGTGCCAGCAGCCGGTGGGCCAGTTTGTCCTTT,CASSRWASLSF
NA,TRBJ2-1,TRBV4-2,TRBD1,TGTGCCAGCAGCCAAGATCCAGGGACAGACGGGTACAATGAGCAGTTCTTC,CASSQDPGTDGYNEQFF
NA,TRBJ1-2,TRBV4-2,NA,TGTGCCAGCAGCCAAGTATTCGGCACGACTAACTATGGCTACACCTTC,CASSQVFGTTNYGYTF
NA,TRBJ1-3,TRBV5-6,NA,TGTGCCAGCAGTAGCAAGAGTTCTGGAAACACCATATATTTT,CASSSKSSGNTIYF
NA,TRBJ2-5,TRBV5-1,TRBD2,TGCGCCAGCAGCTTGGCGGCTAGCGGGGGGTCGTACCAAGAGACCCAGTACTTC,CASSLAASGGSYQETQYF
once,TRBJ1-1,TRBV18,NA,TGTGCCAGCTCACCCTCGGTTGCTGAAGCTTTCTTT,CASSPSVAEAFF
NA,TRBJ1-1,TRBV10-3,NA,TGTGCCATCAGTGGGATCCGGGACGGCGAAGCTTTCTTT,CAISGIRDGEAFF
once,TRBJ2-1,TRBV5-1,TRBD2,TGCGCCAGCAGCCCGGGCGGGGGTCCAAGTGGGCTCAATGAGCAGTTCTTC,CASSPGGGPSGLNEQFF
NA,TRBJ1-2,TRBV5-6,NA,TGTGCCAGCAGCTTGGGTAGGAGGGGTAATGGCTACACCTTC,CASSLGRRGNGYTF
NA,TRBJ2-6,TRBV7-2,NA,TGTGCCAGCAGCTTAGCGGGACGAATCTCTGGGGCCAACGTCCTGACTTTC,CASSLAGRISGANVLTF
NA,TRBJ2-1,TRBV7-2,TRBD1,TGTGCCAGCAGCTTAGGGCCAGGGGGTTACAATGAGCAGTTCTTC,CASSLGPGGYNEQFF
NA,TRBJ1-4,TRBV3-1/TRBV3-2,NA,TGTGCCAGCAGCTCCTCAAGGGCAGGGAATGAAAAACTGTTTTTT,CASSSSRAGNEKLFF
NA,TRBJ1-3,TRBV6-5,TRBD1,TGTGCCAGCCGACAGGGGGCATCTGGAAACACCATATATTTT,CASRQGASGNTIYF
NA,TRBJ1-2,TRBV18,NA,TGTGCCAGCTCACCACCGGGACCCCGGGGCTACACCTTC,CASSPPGPRGYTF
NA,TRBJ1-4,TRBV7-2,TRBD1,TGTGCCAGCAGCTTAAGGGGCAGGGGACAGGATGAAAAACTGTTTTTT,CASSLRGRGQDEKLFF
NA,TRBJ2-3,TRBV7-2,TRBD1,TGTGCCAGCAGTCTTGGACAGGGGACAGATACGCAGTATTTT,CASSLGQGTDTQYF
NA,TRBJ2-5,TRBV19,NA,TGTGCCAGTAGTATCGGGGGGCTGGAGACCCAGTACTTC,CASSIGGLETQYF
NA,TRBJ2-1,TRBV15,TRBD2,TGTGCCACCAGCAGAGATGTAATAAGGACTAGCGATGAGCAGTTCTTC,CATSRDVIRTSDEQFF
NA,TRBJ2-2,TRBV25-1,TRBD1,TGTGCCAGCACCCCTAATTGGGCGGACAGGGGGCTGGACGGGGAGCTGTTTTTT,CASTPNWADRGLDGELFF
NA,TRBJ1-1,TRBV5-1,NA,TGCGCCAGCAGCTTGGCTATAGGCGGGGGACCTGAAGCTTTCTTT,CASSLAIGGGPEAFF
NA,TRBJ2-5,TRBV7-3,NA,TGTGCCAGCAGCCCCCGTCGGGAGCACGAGACCCAGTACTTC,CASSPRREHETQYF
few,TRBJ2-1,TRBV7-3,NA,TGTGCCAGCAGCTTAGAGGATGAGCAGTTCTTC,CASSLEDEQFF
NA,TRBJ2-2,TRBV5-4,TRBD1,TGTGCCAGCAGCCCAAGGGACAGAGCCACCGGGGAGCTGTTTTTT,CASSPRDRATGELFF
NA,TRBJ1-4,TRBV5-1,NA,TGCGCCAGCAGCTTCGGGCCTGAGAATGAAAAACTGTTTTTT,CASSFGPENEKLFF
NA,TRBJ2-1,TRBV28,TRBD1,TGTGCCTCGGGACAGAGCTCCTACAATGAGCAGTTCTTC,CASGQSSYNEQFF
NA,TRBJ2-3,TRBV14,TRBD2,TGTGCCAGCAGCCGAGGACTAGCGGGGGGGGTCTGGACAGATACGCAGTATTTT,CASSRGLAGGVWTDTQYF
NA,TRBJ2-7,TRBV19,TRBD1,TGTGCCAGTAGGCGGAGACAGGGGGCCTACGAGCAGTACTTC,CASRRRQGAYEQYF
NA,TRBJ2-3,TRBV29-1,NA,TGCAGCGTCGAGGAGGGAACAGATACGCAGTATTTT,CSVEEGTDTQYF
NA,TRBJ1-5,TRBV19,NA,TGTGCCAGTAGTATTGATGGGGGTAGGAGCAATCAGCCCCAGCATTTT,CASSIDGGRSNQPQHF
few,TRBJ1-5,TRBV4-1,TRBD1,TGCGCCAGCAGCCCCTGGGACAGGGAGGGCCAGCCCCAGCATTTT,CASSPWDREGQPQHF
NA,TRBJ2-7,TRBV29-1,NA,TGCAGCGCAGGGCGTCGAGCTGGGTACGAGCAGTACTTC,CSAGRRAGYEQYF
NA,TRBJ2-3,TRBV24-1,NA,TGTGCCACCGAGGGAGAGATCACAGATACGCAGTATTTT,CATEGEITDTQYF
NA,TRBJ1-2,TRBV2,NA,TGTGCCAGCAGTGGAAATAACTATGGCTACACCTTC,CASSGNNYGYTF
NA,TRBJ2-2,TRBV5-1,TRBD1,TGCGCCAGCAGCTCAACCGGGACAGGGGACACCGGGGAGCTGTTTTTT,CASSSTGTGDTGELFF
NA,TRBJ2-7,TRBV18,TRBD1,TGTGCCAGCTCCATCGACAGGGGGCTTGGCGAGCAGTACTTC,CASSIDRGLGEQYF
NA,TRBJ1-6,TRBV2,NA,TGTGCCAGCCGGAACGCTTCACCCCTCCACTTT,CASRNASPLHF
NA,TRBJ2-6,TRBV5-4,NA,TGTGCCAGCAGCTTGAGGTCGGGGGTGGCCAACGTCCTGACTTTC,CASSLRSGVANVLTF
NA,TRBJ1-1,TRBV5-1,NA,TGCGCCAGCAGCTTGGCCGGGGGCTTGAACACTGAAGCTTTCTTT,CASSLAGGLNTEAFF
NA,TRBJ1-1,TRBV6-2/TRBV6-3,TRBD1,TGTGCCAGCAGCGCCCGGACAGGGAACACTGAAGCTTTCTTT,CASSARTGNTEAFF
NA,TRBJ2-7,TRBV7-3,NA,TGTGCCAGCAGCCCACCCGGGATGCGCGAGCAGTACTTC,CASSPPGMREQYF
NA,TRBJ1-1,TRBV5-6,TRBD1,TGTGCCAGCAGCTTTGCAGCACAGGGGGAAGCTTTCTTT,CASSFAAQGEAFF
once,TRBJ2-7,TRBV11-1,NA,TGTGCCAGCAGCCCGAGAACGGCCTCGGGGGAGCAGTACTTC,CASSPRTASGEQYF
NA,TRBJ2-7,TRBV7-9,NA,TGTGCCAGCAGCCGACCTCTGATCGGGCAGTACTTC,CASSRPLIGQYF
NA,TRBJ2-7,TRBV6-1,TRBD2,TGTGCCAGCAGTGAAGCTAGGGCTAGCGGGACCTACGAGCAGTACTTC,CASSEARASGTYEQYF
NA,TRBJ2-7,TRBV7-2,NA,TGTGCCAGCAGCTCCTCCGGGACGGTAAATTACGAGCAGTACTTC,CASSSSGTVNYEQYF
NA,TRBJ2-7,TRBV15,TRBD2,TGTGCCACCAGCAGAGATGGTAGGGGTACTAGCGGGAGAGACGAGCAGTACTTC,CATSRDGRGTSGRDEQYF
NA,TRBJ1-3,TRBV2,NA,TGTGCCAGCAACCAGGACAGTGGAAACACCATATATTTT,CASNQDSGNTIYF
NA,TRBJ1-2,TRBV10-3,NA,TGTGCCATCAGTGAGTCGGAAGGGGCAGCGGTCCCAGTTGGCTACACCTTC,CAISESEGAAVPVGYTF
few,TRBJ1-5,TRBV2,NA,TGTGCCAGCAGTGCCACGAATAGCAATCAGCCCCAGCATTTT,CASSATNSNQPQHF
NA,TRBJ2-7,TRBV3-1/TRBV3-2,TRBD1,TGTGCCAGCAGCCGGATAGGACAGGGGAACCACGAGCAGTACTTC,CASSRIGQGNHEQYF
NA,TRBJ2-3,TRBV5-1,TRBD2,TGCGCCAGCAGCTGGGGACTAGCGGGAGGGGATACGCAGTATTTT,CASSWGLAGGDTQYF